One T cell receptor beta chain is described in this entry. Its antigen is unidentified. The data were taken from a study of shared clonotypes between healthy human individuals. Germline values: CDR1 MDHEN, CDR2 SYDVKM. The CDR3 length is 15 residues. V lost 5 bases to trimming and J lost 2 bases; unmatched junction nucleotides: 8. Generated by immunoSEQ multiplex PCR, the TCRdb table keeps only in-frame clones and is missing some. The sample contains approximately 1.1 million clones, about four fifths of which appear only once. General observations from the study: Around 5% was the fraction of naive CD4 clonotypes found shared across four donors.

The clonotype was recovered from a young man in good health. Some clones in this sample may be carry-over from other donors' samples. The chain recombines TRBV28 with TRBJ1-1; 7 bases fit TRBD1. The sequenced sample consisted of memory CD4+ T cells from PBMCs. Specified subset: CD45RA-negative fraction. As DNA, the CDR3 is TGTGCCAGCAGTGGAAGTAACAGGGGAAACACTGAAGCTTTCTTT. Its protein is CASSGSNRGNTEAFF.